This T cell receptor beta chain was identified in a study of shared clonotypes between healthy human individuals. Study results and limitations: When naive CD4 clonotypes were compared across a few donors, 4% to 6.5% were shared. A generally larger estimated richness was seen in naive subsets than in memory subsets.

On this clone: Its specificity is not known.

TCRdb's copy holds only in-frame clones and misses some; the assay was immunoSEQ multiplex PCR. The sample has under 1,100,000 clones, approximately 80% seen once; the top ten hold roughly 0.57%. Looked up from germline, CDR1 is MRHNA and CDR2 is SNTAGT. The CDR3 has 22 amino acids. V was clipped by 0 bases and J by 5 bases, with 34 bases between them. Sequences were obtained from memory CD4+ T cells from PBMCs. Documented subset: CD45RA-negative fraction. The V gene is TRBV6-4, the J gene TRBJ2-5; no clear D. The sequence derives from a man in his late teens or twenties in good health. Some clones in this sample may be carry-over from other donors' samples. CDR3 sequence reads: CASSDSRWDRRLYPAPGETQYF. The DNA for the CDR3 is TGTGCCAGCAGTGACTCGAGGTGGGATCGAAGGTTATATCCGGCTCCTGGGGAGACCCAGTACTTC.